These 17 T cell receptor beta chains were all obtained from the same sample, sequenced in a study of OX40 agonist ivuxolimab in advanced cancers. The repertoire was sequenced with immunoSEQ multiplex PCR; TCRdb's copy has only in-frame clones and lacks some. The profile shows tens of thousands of clones, more than 75% of them singletons. The sample in question was CD4+ or CD8+ T cells sorted from blood, obtained in a trial of the OX40 agonist ivuxolimab. Receptors originate from an adult with an advanced solid tumor such as melanoma, head and neck, liver or kidney cancer.

This chain joins TRBV11-2 and TRBJ1-5; D gene ambiguous. Germline V CDR1 and CDR2: SGHAT, FQNNGV. The CDR3 extends over 13 amino acids. Deletions cut 1 base from V and 6 bases from J, with 7 bases between. The CDR3 coding sequence is TGTGCCAGCAGCTTAGCTGAAGGTCAGCCCCAGCATTTT. It is translated as CASSLAEGQPQHF. Complete variable domain (other parts from reference TRBV11-2 and TRBJ1-5): EAGVAQSPRYKIIEKRQSVAFWCNPISGHATLYWYQQILGQGPKLLIQFQNNGVVDDSQLPKDRFSAERLKGVDSTLKIQPAKLEDSAVYLCASSLAEGQPQHFGDGTRLSIL.

This clone was picked up a small number of times. CDR3 in amino acids: CASRLITGRTQYF. The CDR3 DNA reads as TGTGCAAGTCGCTTAATCACAGGGAGAACCCAGTACTTC. The chain is built from TRBV12-2 and TRBJ2-5; the listed D gene, TRBD1, was not tested against the DNA. TRBV12-2 corresponds to a pseudogene. CDR3 length equals 13 residues.

This clone was counted a few times. The rearrangement uses TRBV5-8 and TRBJ1-1; D might be TRBD1 (6 bases). With 6 bases removed from V and 5 bases from J, the gap between germline ends came to 11 bases. Germline CDR1 reads SGHTS; CDR2 reads YDEGEE. The CDR3 length is 12 residues. This CDR3 reads CASNYQGTEAFF. CDR3 bases: TGTGCCAGCAATTACCAGGGGACTGAAGCTTTCTTT.

This clone was counted a single time. V is TRBV9 and J is TRBJ1-4, with D uncertain. The CDR3 extends over 12 amino acids. V lost 6 bases and J 7 bases, leaving 10 bases between the germline ends. Germline CDR1 and CDR2: SGDLS and YYNGEE. In DNA form, the CDR3 reads TGTGCCAGCACCCGGGAGGGTGAAAAACTGTTTTTT. This gives the protein CASTREGEKLFF.

The V and J genes are TRBV7-9 and TRBJ1-5, with a possible D match to TRBD1 (6 bases). In germline, CDR1 is SEHNR, CDR2 FQNEAQ (reference sequence). This CDR3 has 15 residues. Trimming took 5 bases from V and 6 from J, leaving 17 bases between them. The CDR3 DNA reads as TGTGCCAGCAGCCCAGGGAAGGGGGTATCTCAGCCCCAGCATTTT. It is translated as CASSPGKGVSQPQHF. The variable domain in full, with the rest retrieved from reference TRBV7-9 and TRBJ1-5, is DTGVSQNPRHKITKRGQNVTFRCDPISEHNRLYWYRQTLGQGPEFLTYFQNEAQLEKSRLLSDRFSAERPKGSFSTLEIQRTEQGDSAMYLCASSPGKGVSQPQHFGDGTRLSIL.

The chain recombines TRBV7-9 with TRBJ2-1, with D unresolved. The CDR3 length is 14 residues. Germline V gene data show CDR1 as SEHNR and CDR2 as FQNEAQ (reference sequence). Trimming took off 1 base at V and 9 bases at J, with 13 bases between the two ends. The CDR3, as DNA: TGTGCCAGCAGCTTAGTAACCGACCCACGTGAGCAGTTCTTC. It encodes CASSLVTDPREQFF.

This chain links TRBV6-6 with TRBJ2-2, with 11 nucleotides matching TRBD1. Per germline, CDR1 MNHNY and CDR2 SVGAGI (reference sequence). This CDR3 spans 15 amino acids. V lost 5 bases and J lost 2; bases outside the gene matches: 1. The CDR3 DNA is TGTGCCAGCAGTGGGACAGGGGGTAACACCGGGGAGCTGTTTTTT. Translation gives CASSGTGGNTGELFF.

The chain has TRBV7-3 and TRBJ2-7; TRBD1 is a possible D gene (6 bases). From germline, CDR1 is SGHTA and CDR2 FQGTGA. V shed 3 bases and J shed 4 bases, with 22 bases lying between them. CDR3 size: 17 residues. For the CDR3, the DNA is TGTGCCAGCAGCTTCCCGCCCGGGACAATAACGGATTACGAGCAGTACGTC. It codes for CASSFPPGTITDYEQYV.

This clone was observed a single time. This sequence joins TRBV9 and TRBJ2-1; 11 nucleotides match TRBD2. In germline, CDR1 is SGDLS, CDR2 YYNGEE. Losses at the gene ends were 4 bases for V and 0 bases for J; bases not matched to a gene: 3. This CDR3 is built from 16 residues. CDR3 sequence (DNA): TGTGCCAGCAGCATTAGCGGGGGGGCCTCCTACAATGAGCAGTTCTTC. Encoded protein: CASSISGGASYNEQFF. Complete variable domain (other parts from reference TRBV9 and TRBJ2-1): DSGVTQTPKHLITATGQRVTLRCSPRSGDLSVYWYQQSLDQGLQFLIQYYNGEERAKGNILERFSAQQFPDLHSELNLSSLELGDSALYFCASSISGGASYNEQFFGPGTRLTVL.

The gene calls are TRBV7-9 and TRBJ2-7; the match to TRBD2 covers 8 bases. V gave up 3 bases and J gave up 5 bases; unmatched junction bases: 6. The CDR3 consists of 14 residues. Germline CDR1 is SEHNR and CDR2 is FQNEAQ (reference sequence). CDR3 nucleotide sequence: TGTGCCAGCAGCTTCGGGAGCGGGGGCGACGAGCAGTACGTC. As protein: CASSFGSGGDEQYV.

The chain joins TRBV19 to TRBJ1-5, with 8 bases matching TRBD1. Trimming at V came to 3 bases and at J to 6 bases, leaving 7 bases not matched to a gene. The CDR3 is 15 amino acids. CDR1 LNHDA and CDR2 SQIVND come from the germline V gene (reference sequence). The CDR3 sequence is CASSIAGGGGQPQHF. The CDR3 DNA sequence: TGTGCCAGTAGTATTGCAGGGGGCGGAGGTCAGCCCCAGCATTTT.

The genes are TRBV11-2 and TRBJ2-3, with TRBD2 matching 9 bases. The CDR3 has 16 amino acids. Trimming took 4 bases from V and 1 from J; bases not matched to a gene: 6. Germline V gene sequence: CDR1 SGHAT, CDR2 FQNNGV. The CDR3 DNA reads TGTGCCAGCAGCTCCTCTAGCGGGGAACGCACAGATACGCAGTATTTT. Its protein is CASSSSSGERTDTQYF.

V is TRBV28 and J is TRBJ2-7; D is perhaps TRBD2 (5 bases). CDR1 is MDHEN, CDR2 SYDVKM, per germline. V dropped 5 bases and J dropped 2 bases, with 16 bases sitting between them. This CDR3 contains 15 residues. As DNA, the CDR3 is TGTGCCAGCAGTCCCCCGGACTCCATCACCTACGAGCAGTACTTC. Residues: CASSPPDSITYEQYF.

This clone has a handful of counts. The V call is TRBV7-2, the J call TRBJ1-6; possibly TRBD1 for D (6 bases). The CDR3 sequence is 13 residues long. With 5 bases removed from V and 18 bases from J, the gap between germline ends came to 20 bases. From germline, CDR1 is SGHTA and CDR2 FQGNSA. The CDR3 region has the DNA TGTGCCAGCAGCGCCCATTACGGGACAACAGGCCACTTT. Protein: CASSAHYGTTGHF.

The V and J genes are TRBV28 and TRBJ2-7; maybe TRBD1 (6 bases). Germline CDR1 reads MDHEN; CDR2 reads SYDVKM. Trimming cost V 5 bases and J 3 bases, with 17 bases left between them. CDR3 length: 15 residues. The CDR3: CASSVSGHRGYEQYF. The DNA of the CDR3 is TGTGCCAGCAGTGTTTCGGGACACCGCGGCTACGAGCAGTACTTC.

The chain carries TRBV7-3 and TRBJ1-1; D is uncertain. CDR1 is SGHTA and CDR2 is FQGTGA in the germline V gene. V was trimmed by 0 bases and J by 3 bases, leaving 5 bases between them. CDR3 size: 13 residues. CDR3 nucleotides: TGTGCCAGCAGCTTAACGACCTACACTGAAGCTTTCTTT. Its translation is CASSLTTYTEAFF.

This clone turned up a few times. The rearrangement uses TRBV5-1 and TRBJ1-2; no reliable D call. Germline V CDR1 and CDR2: SGHRS, YFSETQ. The CDR3 consists of 12 residues. V gave up 5 bases and J gave up 3 bases, with 8 bases separating them. The CDR3 nucleotides are TGCGCCAGCAGTTTAACAGACTATGGCTACACCTTC. Translation: CASSLTDYGYTF.